The entry that follows covers one T cell receptor (beta chain) sequence. No antigen is known for it. The data derive from a study of OX40 agonist ivuxolimab in advanced cancers. Turning to the study itself: Of mixed ages from roughly 23 to 80 and averaging 60 years, the group was roughly 85% male.

Findings and limits, study-wide: CD8+ T cells were the subset that, on average, had more expanded clones than CD4+. Part of the nonresponder group also had normalized T-cell clonal expansion that was low.

TCRdb keeps only in-frame clones here, not all; method: immunoSEQ multiplex PCR. The repertoire holds some 67,000 clones, with nearly 90% as singletons. This specimen consisted of CD4+ or CD8+ T cells sorted from blood, obtained in a trial of the OX40 agonist ivuxolimab. This TCR was sampled from an adult with an advanced solid tumor such as melanoma, head and neck, liver or kidney cancer.

The CDR3 sequence: CASSNQGELDRESNEQFF. CDR3 DNA sequence: TGTGCCAGCAGCAACCAAGGAGAATTGGACAGGGAGAGCAATGAGCAGTTCTTC. V usage is TRBV21-1 and J usage is TRBJ2-1; the table's D call of TRBD1 was not tested on the DNA. TRBV21-1 is described as a pseudogene. This CDR3 region has 18 residues.